The source of this T cell receptor beta chain is a study of blood T cells in healthy people across ages. With a J-beta primer mix and a sample-barcoded 5' primer, a second PCR ran roughly 6 to 11 cycles. TCRdb redid the calling of the 5' RACE reads with MiXCR, one entry per CDR3 protein. Of 1 million or so distinct CDR3 sequences in the sample, approximately 25% were seen once. This clonotype was counted only a few times. CDR1 is SEHNR, CDR2 FQNEAQ, per germline (reference sequence). After removal of 5 bases from V and 5 bases from J, the junction contained 6 bases not matched to a gene. The CDR3 is 14 amino acids. The data were also submitted as part of a second study, on T cells of mothers and their children. Per that paper: Sample barcodes plus 2-4 random nucleotides came from the M1S primer.

The sequence was collected from a girl aged 2-15 years in good health. The sequenced sample consisted of blood. The J gene is TRBJ1-5, the V gene TRBV7-9, with 7 bases matching TRBD1. The CDR3 sequence is CASSPGQPYQPQHF. For the CDR3, the DNA is TGTGCCAGCAGCCCGGGACAGCCTTATCAGCCCCAGCATTTT.